The T cell receptor (beta chain) under discussion was sequenced for a study of T cell repertoires in cytomegalovirus infection. Whole-study context: It was the public TCR beta signatures that indicated both CMV infection and matching HLA type. Study-wide results and caveats: Adding up the frequency of public TCR beta families identified people who carried CMV plus the relevant HLA.

TCRdb itself ran the reads through MiXCR, one entry per CDR3 protein. Of fewer than 350,000 distinct CDR3 sequences in the sample, roughly 9.5% were seen once. V lost 7 bases and J lost 0, with 10 bases in between. Looked up from germline, CDR1 is MDHEN and CDR2 is SYDVKM. This CDR3 contains 14 residues. Ten or more counts support this clonotype. Antigen unknown. The J gene is TRBJ1-5, the V gene TRBV28; D uncertain. The sample was PBMCs. The sequence derives from a human donor in good health (CMV status not recorded). Some clones in this sample may be carry-over from other donors' samples. CDR3 nucleotides: TGTGCCAGCACCCCCCCGGGTAGCAATCAGCCCCAGCATTTT. This translates into CASTPPGSNQPQHF.